Included here is one T cell receptor (beta chain) sequence, with context. Its matching antigen is unknown. Blood CD4+ CD25-high CD127-low regulatory T cells supplied the genomic DNA template. These data are taken from a study of regulatory and conventional T cells in RAG deficiency. Whole-study findings and limits: Shannon entropy fell and Simpson indices rose in RAG-deficient patients.

The germline V gene encodes CDR1 SGHNT and CDR2 YYREEE (reference sequence). With 2 bases removed from V and 5 bases from J, the gap between germline ends came to 10 bases. The CDR3 has 13 residues. Some clones are missing from TCRdb's copy, which holds only in-frame ones; the method was immunoSEQ multiplex PCR. The sample records under 7,500 clones, around 91% being singletons. Another study also made use of these data, one on regulatory T cells. That investigation notes: Amplification used 52 TRBV primers and 13 TRBJ primers.

What was sequenced was CD127- CD25+ CD4+ Tregs sorted from blood. J is TRBJ2-5 and V is TRBV5-4; tentatively, D is TRBD1 (7 bases). The clonotype originates from a human donor in good health. The CDR3 DNA reads TGTGCCAGCAGCTTACAGGGGAGGGAGACCCAGTACTTC. Translating gives CASSLQGRETQYF. Drawing the rest from reference TRBV5-4 and TRBJ2-5, the complete variable domain is ETGVTQSPTHLIKTRGQQVTLRCSSQSGHNTVSWYQQALGQGPQFIFQYYREEENGRGNFPPRFSGLQFPNYSSELNVNALELDDSALYLCASSLQGRETQYFGPGTRLLVL.